What follows are 24 T cell receptor beta chains derived from one specimen sequenced in a study of PD-L1 blockade in urothelial cancer. Profiling relied on immunoSEQ multiplex PCR, and the TCRdb table lists in-frame clones only, not all of them. The data contain around 68,000 clones, about 81% of them seen just once; the ten biggest clones take up 1.6%. Time point of the sample: pretreatment peripheral blood. The starting material was PBMCs, obtained around atezolizumab (anti-PD-L1) treatment. The origin of the receptors is a man in his sixties or seventies with urothelial cancer.

The V and J genes are TRBV15 and TRBJ1-5; possibly TRBD1 for D (5 bases). V gave up 0 bases and J gave up 6 bases, with 15 bases separating them. The V gene's germline CDR1 is LNHNV and CDR2 YYDKDF (reference sequence). The CDR3 runs 16 residues. Here the CDR3 reads CATSRDGAAYRQPQHF. The CDR3 DNA reads as TGTGCCACCAGCAGAGATGGGGCCGCTTACCGTCAGCCCCAGCATTTT.

By its share, this clone is medium-sized. The chain carries TRBV27 and TRBJ2-7, with 10 bases aligning to TRBD2. The V gene's germline CDR1 is MNHEY and CDR2 SMNVEV (reference sequence). This CDR3 region has 13 residues. J was trimmed by 6 bases and V by 10 bases; bases with no gene match: 9. In nucleotides, the CDR3 is TGTGCCATCAGAGCGGGAGGGGAGAGCGAGCAGTACTTC. Translated: CAIRAGGESEQYF.

This chain uses TRBV4-1 with TRBJ1-2; unclear D gene. The germline V and J ends were trimmed by 1 base and 4 bases, with 10 bases remaining between them. Germline CDR1 is MGHRA and CDR2 is YSYEKL. This CDR3 contains 14 residues. CDR3 amino acids: CASSQVQSLYGYTF. CDR3 bases: TGCGCCAGCAGCCAAGTCCAGTCTCTCTATGGCTACACCTTC.

J is TRBJ2-2 and V is TRBV4-2; 10 bases agree with TRBD2. Germline values: CDR1 LGHNA, CDR2 YNFKEQ. The CDR3 covers 17 residues. J was trimmed by 3 bases and V by 4 bases; bases with no gene match: 8. CDR3 residues: CASSPEVAGGDTGELFF. CDR3 sequence (DNA): TGTGCCAGCAGCCCCGAGGTAGCGGGAGGCGACACCGGGGAGCTGTTTTTT.

This clone was observed a handful of times. The chain is built from TRBV29-1 and TRBJ2-1, with TRBD1 matching over 10 bases. J lost 12 bases, V lost 3 bases, and 8 bases had no gene match. CDR1 is SQVTM, CDR2 ANQGSEA, per germline. The CDR3 covers 13 residues. The CDR3 sequence is CSVEGQGPSGQFF. The CDR3 DNA reads as TGCAGCGTTGAGGGACAGGGGCCCTCGGGGCAGTTCTTC.

This chain links TRBV27 with TRBJ1-1; TRBD1 aligns across 9 bases. The V and J ends lost 7 bases and 4 bases, in that order; junction bases with no gene match: 10. This CDR3 comprises 15 residues. Germline V CDR1 and CDR2: MNHEY, SMNVEV (reference sequence). The CDR3 is CASIGTGWGSTEAFF. In DNA, the CDR3 is TGTGCCAGCATCGGGACAGGGTGGGGAAGCACTGAAGCTTTCTTT.

The chain couples TRBV7-9 to TRBJ1-2; 8 nucleotides agree with TRBD1. V lost 5 bases to trimming and J lost 8 bases; unmatched junction nucleotides: 10. The CDR3 has 14 residues. Germline lookup yields CDR1 SEHNR and CDR2 FQNEAQ (reference sequence). The CDR3 DNA reads TGTGCCAGCAGCACCGGACAGGGCTTGGGGGGCTACACCTTC. Translating gives CASSTGQGLGGYTF.

This chain connects TRBV2 to TRBJ1-1, with 7 bases aligning to TRBD1. V lost 7 bases and J lost 0; bases outside the gene matches: 8. The CDR3 sequence is 15 residues long. Germline V gives CDR1 SNHLY, CDR2 FYNNEI. The CDR3 region is CASNGDSLMNTEAFF. The CDR3, as DNA: TGTGCCAGCAATGGGGACAGCCTTATGAACACTGAAGCTTTCTTT. The full variable domain, its missing parts supplied by reference TRBV2 and TRBJ1-1, is EPEVTQTPSHQVTQMGQEVILRCVPISNHLYFYWYRQILGQKVEFLVSFYNNEISEKSEIFDDQFSVERPDGSNFTLKIRSTKLEDSAMYFCASNGDSLMNTEAFFGQGTRLTVV.

This chain connects TRBV9 to TRBJ2-7, with TRBD2 identical over 14 bases. This CDR3 has 17 amino acids. Germline CDR1 is SGDLS and CDR2 is YYNGEE. J lost 6 bases, V lost 4 bases, and 12 bases had no gene match. In DNA, the CDR3 is TGTGCCAGCAGCCCCTCGGGGACTAGCGGGAGCGGGTCCGAGCAGTACTTC. Amino acid sequence: CASSPSGTSGSGSEQYF.

This chain joins TRBV9 and TRBJ2-5; the D gene is possibly TRBD2 (7 bases). Germline values: CDR1 SGDLS, CDR2 YYNGEE. This CDR3 has 16 residues. V gave up 0 bases and J gave up 1 base, with 13 bases separating them. The CDR3 is CASSVDGGAPQETQYF. DNA of the CDR3: TGTGCCAGCAGCGTAGATGGGGGGGCGCCCCAAGAGACCCAGTACTTC. The entire variable domain, with the rest obtained from reference TRBV9 and TRBJ2-5, is as follows: DSGVTQTPKHLITATGQRVTLRCSPRSGDLSVYWYQQSLDQGLQFLIQYYNGEERAKGNILERFSAQQFPDLHSELNLSSLELGDSALYFCASSVDGGAPQETQYFGPGTRLLVL.

J is TRBJ2-1 and V is TRBV29-1; TRBD1 matches 7 bases. Trimming at V came to 6 bases and at J to 0 bases, leaving 5 bases not matched to a gene. The CDR3 length is 14 residues. CDR1 is SQVTM and CDR2 is ANQGSEA in the germline V gene. This chain's CDR3 is CSVQTGSSYNEQFF. The CDR3 DNA sequence: TGCAGCGTCCAGACAGGGAGCTCCTACAATGAGCAGTTCTTC.

The CDR3 region has the DNA TGTGCTAGTGGGGAGGGGAACACCGGGGAGCTGTTTTTT. Protein sequence: CASGEGNTGELFF. The chain couples TRBV12-5 to TRBJ2-2; possible D gene TRBD2, 6 bases. The germline CDR1 and CDR2 sequences are LGHNT and FRNRAP. CDR3 length: 13 amino acids. V was cut by 6 bases and J by 1 base, with 6 bases left in between.

This chain links TRBV10-3 with TRBJ2-7; possible D gene TRBD1, 6 bases. This CDR3 is 12 amino acids long. Trimming stripped 10 bases from V and 2 bases from J, with 12 bases between. Germline V gene lookup returns CDR1 ENHRY and CDR2 SYGVKD. The CDR3 is CATRDTTYEQYF. CDR3 DNA sequence: TGTGCCACACGGGACACCACCTACGAGCAGTACTTC.

The chain has TRBV2 and TRBJ2-2, with 7 bases lining up with TRBD1. The V gene end was trimmed by 8 bases and the J gene end by 0 bases; junction bases not matched to a gene: 3. Germline V CDR1 and CDR2: SNHLY, FYNNEI. This CDR3 region has 14 residues. CDR3 in DNA: TGTGCCAGCGTAACAGGGGCGAACACCGGGGAGCTGTTTTTT. This encodes CASVTGANTGELFF.

The genes are TRBV11-1 and TRBJ2-7; D is unresolved. Between the trimmed V and J ends, which lost 1 base and 3 bases, there was a span of 7 bases. The germline V gene has CDR1 SGHAT and CDR2 FQDESV (reference sequence). The CDR3 is made up of 13 amino acids. Here the CDR3 DNA reads TGTGCCAGCAGCTTAGAAATGAGCTACGAGCAGTACTTC. This sequence encodes CASSLEMSYEQYF.

The chain couples TRBV7-8 to TRBJ2-7; D may be TRBD1 (6 bases). The V and J ends lost 3 bases and 5 bases respectively, with 14 bases between them. The CDR3 sequence is 14 residues long. Germline values: CDR1 SGHVS, CDR2 FQNEAQ. The CDR3 region has the DNA TGTGCCAGCAGCTTGGGCAGGGGTTACGACGAGCAGTACTTC. This codes for CASSLGRGYDEQYF. The full variable domain, rest sourced from reference TRBV7-8 and TRBJ2-7, is GAGVSQSPRYKVAKRGQDVALRCDPISGHVSLFWYQQALGQGPEFLTYFQNEAQLDKSGLPSDRFFAERPEGSVSTLKIQRTQQEDSAVYLCASSLGRGYDEQYFGPGTRLTVT.

This rearrangement joins TRBV28 to TRBJ2-5; D is unresolved. V lost 6 bases and J 3 bases, leaving 8 bases between the germline ends. The CDR3 runs 12 residues. The germline gives CDR1 MDHEN, CDR2 SYDVKM. CDR3 loop: CASSPFKETQYF. CDR3 nucleotides: TGTGCCAGCAGCCCGTTTAAAGAGACCCAGTACTTC.

The chain is built from TRBV25-1 and TRBJ1-2, with TRBD1 identical over 8 bases. CDR3 size: 13 residues. Germline V gives CDR1 MGHDK, CDR2 SYGVNS. With 6 bases clipped from V and 7 bases from J, the junction kept 7 bases outside the gene matches. The CDR3 DNA follows: TGTGCCAGCAGCGAGACCGACAGGGGTGGCTACACCTTC. Protein sequence: CASSETDRGGYTF.

The chain has TRBV11-3 and TRBJ2-3; 7 nucleotides match TRBD2. This CDR3 comprises 14 residues. The germline V gene encodes CDR1 SGHNT and CDR2 YENEEA. V dropped 1 base and J dropped 4; count of bases not matched to a gene: 2. The CDR3 nucleotides read TGTGCCAGCAGCTTAGGTACTAGCGCAGATACGCAGTATTTT. The encoded protein is CASSLGTSADTQYF.

The V call is TRBV11-2, the J call TRBJ1-5; possibly TRBD1 for D (6 bases). Germline V gives CDR1 SGHAT, CDR2 FQNNGV. V dropped 5 bases and J dropped 1 base, with 9 bases sitting between them. The CDR3 extends over 14 amino acids. CDR3 residues: CASSTGISNQPQHF. CDR3 nucleotides: TGTGCCAGCAGCACAGGGATCAGCAATCAGCCCCAGCATTTT.

The chain couples TRBV7-9 to TRBJ1-4; 7 nucleotides agree with TRBD1. Germline CDR1 reads SEHNR; CDR2 reads FQNEAQ (reference sequence). The J segment lost 4 bases and the V segment lost 7 bases, leaving 9 bases of the junction unmatched. The length of the CDR3 is 15 residues. For the CDR3, the DNA is TGTGCCAGCAACCCCCCGACAGGGATTAATGAAAAACTGTTTTTT. It translates to CASNPPTGINEKLFF.

The chain links TRBV2 to TRBJ2-1; unclear D gene. Germline V gives CDR1 SNHLY, CDR2 FYNNEI. This CDR3 is built from 15 residues. The V gene lost 4 bases and the J gene lost 0 bases, with 10 bases spanning the gap. For the CDR3, the DNA is TGTGCCAGCAGTGGATCTCATAGCTCCTACAATGAGCAGTTCTTC. It yields the protein CASSGSHSSYNEQFF.

V is TRBV7-8 and J is TRBJ1-3; D call uncertain. The germline V gene encodes CDR1 SGHVS and CDR2 FQNEAQ. V lost 7 bases to trimming and J lost 0 bases, with 19 bases between them. This CDR3 has 17 residues. The CDR3 spells CASNPMTAGPSGNTIYF. DNA for the CDR3: TGTGCCAGCAACCCAATGACGGCAGGCCCCTCTGGAAACACCATATATTTT.

The rearrangement joins TRBV25-1 to TRBJ1-4; 7 bases are a match to TRBD1. Per the germline V gene, CDR1 is MGHDK and CDR2 is SYGVNS. The CDR3 contains 15 residues. J was trimmed by 8 bases and V by 3 bases; bases with no gene match: 9. The CDR3 nucleotides are TGTGCCAGCAGTGATCCGGGGAAAGGGGGCGAAAAACTGTTTTTT. Protein product: CASSDPGKGGEKLFF.